The source of this T cell receptor (beta chain) is a study of T cell repertoires in cytomegalovirus infection. Study-wide context: Through public TCR beta signatures, both CMV infection and matching HLA type were indicated.

Study results and caveats: There were HLA-C-restricted CMV-specific TCR beta clonotypes dominating the ex vivo response. Carriers of CMV plus the relevant HLA were identified by cumulative public TCR beta family frequency.

Germline loops: CDR1 LNHDA, CDR2 SQIVND (reference sequence). This CDR3 region has 16 residues. The V gene end was trimmed by 2 bases and the J gene end by 2 bases; junction bases not matched to a gene: 8. About this clonotype: What it binds is not known.

TCRdb re-called the reads with MiXCR, one entry per CDR3 protein. This sample has 700,000 to 950,000 distinct CDR3 sequences; approximately 29% occur once, and the top ten carry 9.5% to 15%. This sequence originates from a human donor in good health (CMV status not recorded). Some clones in this sample may be carry-over from other donors' samples. The specimen was cultured CD8+ T cells from PBMCs, collected from culture after CMV antigen stimulation. The chain joins TRBV19 to TRBJ1-1; 7 nucleotides align to TRBD1. CDR3 region: CASSIRGGRLNTEAFF. The CDR3 coding sequence is TGTGCCAGTAGTATAAGAGGGGGCAGGCTTAACACTGAAGCTTTCTTT.